The clone carrying this T cell receptor (beta chain) came up many times. CDR1 is LNHDA and CDR2 is SQIVND in the germline V gene (reference sequence). Trimming left V 8 bases short and J 1 base short, with 14 bases between. This CDR3 has 14 amino acids. These data are taken from a study of glioma-infiltrating T cells. Study-level background: Presurgical dexamethasone in glioma patients lasted six or fewer days.

The iRepertoire nested amplicon-rescue multiplex PCR amplified TCR alpha and beta CDR3s from RNA. TCRdb fed the multiplex PCR reads into MiXCR, producing one record per CDR3 protein. The sample has a few hundred thousand distinct CDR3 sequences, roughly two fifths seen once. This clonotype was obtained from a human donor with low-grade glioma or glioblastoma, undergoing nonglioma brain surgery, or in good health (not recorded which). The sequencing sample was made of glioma tissue, nonneoplastic brain tissue, or PBMCs (not recorded which). The rearrangement uses TRBV19 and TRBJ1-1; no firm D call. The CDR3 coding sequence is TGTGCCAGTGAGGAATTAGGTCGGAACACTGAAGCTTTCTTT. Its protein is CASEELGRNTEAFF. Together with reference TRBV19 and TRBJ1-1, the CDR3 gives the full variable domain: DGGITQSPKYLFRKEGQNVTLSCEQNLNHDAMYWYRQDPGQGLRLIYYSQIVNDFQKGDIAEGYSVSREKKESFPLTVTSAQKNPTAFYLCASEELGRNTEAFFGQGTRLTVV.